This T cell receptor beta chain was retrieved from a study of shared clonotypes between healthy human individuals (dated by TCRdb to 2018 to 2021). Study-level background: The cohort included three men and a couple of women between 18 and 49 years of age. Blood TCR repertoires of about five healthy adults were deeply sequenced to estimate repertoire size and the extent of clonotype sharing between individuals. Different laboratories and diverse techniques were used to prepare libraries and sequence TCR repertoires, to increase sequencing depth and limit assay-specific biases. Per donor, leukapheresis produced somewhere between about 0.9 and 10 billion PBMCs.

CDR1 and CDR2, per the germline V gene, are MDHEN and SYDVKM. Between the V and J ends, shortened by 2 bases and 5 bases respectively, the junction contains 9 bases. From the cysteine through the phenylalanine, the CDR3 covers 13 amino acids. The entry retains the CDR3 DNA only, 39 bases that are in frame from base 1. About this clone: Its cognate antigen has yet to be identified. Base qualities are not provided; no much larger clone lies one nucleotide away.

The donors were healthy, HIV-negative adults who had no recently reported acute infections or vaccinations. All donors were Caucasian adults living in Nashville, Tennessee, USA. For unsorted samples, tens of millions of PBMCs were counted, and genomic DNA was extracted using the QIAamp DNA Blood Mini kit. Blood was obtained by leukapheresis, after which PBMCs were separated by Ficoll-Histopaque density gradient centrifugation and cryopreserved in liquid nitrogen vapor phase. The paper's findings and limits, for the study overall: The small number of donors limited the genetic and exposure-history diversity represented. Sampling was limited to blood, and TCR repertoires in tissue likely differ from TCR repertoires in blood. Pairwise subsampling indicated that sequencing depth was expected to affect the degree of clonotype sharing among donors.

TCR CDR3 regions were amplified from genomic DNA by multiplex PCR using the deep immunoSEQ assay. Extracted genomic DNA from each cell subset was distributed evenly across all wells of several immunoSEQ 96-well plates, and each plate was treated as a replicate. For unsorted PBMC, 250 to 350 ng of genomic DNA, equivalent to approximately 30,000 T cell genomes, went into each replicate PCR. Ten immunoSEQ deep assay plates were used to sequence unsorted PBMC genomic DNA. Purified libraries were quantified with a Qubit 3.0 fluorometer, sized on a Bioanalyzer 2100, and re-quantified with the KAPA Library Quantification kit. Each immunoSEQ 96-well plate was sequenced on its own single-read 150-cycle Illumina NextSeq 550 flow cell. The authors processed their data as follows. Because the immunoSEQ output included only junctional sequences and no quality scores, the filtering could not be the same as the filtering used for full-length reads. To assign V/J genes and CDR3, sequences were annotated against IMGT germline references using PyIR, a Python wrapper for IgBLAST v1.9. Reads were removed for weak V/J assignments (E-value above 1e-6), missing CDR3, stop codons, out-of-frame junctions, or ambiguous translated residues. A V3J clonotype was defined by an identical inferred V gene, J gene, and CDR3 amino acid sequence. Percentage overlap between repertoires was computed as shared unique clonotypes divided by the size of the smaller repertoire. RTK rarefaction, the Chao1 estimator, and Recon v2.1 estimates of unobserved clonotypes were used to assess repertoire richness. In its TCRdb copy, this immuneACCESS table keeps in-frame sequences only and misses some clones. Where compared with another copy, unresolved V genes explain less than half of these, and the others have no known cause. V, J and clone size are those of that table, while D and trimming were read from the DNA. Recorded for this sample are about half a million clones; approximately 82% of them occurred a single time. The top ten hold 9.5% to 15% of the sample.

The rearrangement combines TRBV28 with TRBJ1-2; the D gene is perhaps TRBD1, from 5 matching bases. The clonotype comes from a woman in her 40s in good health. Some clones in this sample may be carry-over from other donors' samples. Sequencing used PBMCs. The CDR3 reads as follows: CASSLGGGYGYTF. The nucleotide sequence is TGTGCCAGCAGTTTAGGGGGGGGATATGGCTACACCTTC.